This section outlines one TCR beta chain sequence together with its context. Its antigen is unidentified. The sample originates from a study of response to subunit inactivated influenza vaccine. Findings and limits, study-wide: Authors suggested each seasonal flu vaccination may recruit only limited numbers of new T cells.

CDR3 size: 15 residues. Germline CDR1 MNHEY, CDR2 SVGEGT. Trimming stripped 5 bases from V and 9 bases from J, with 17 bases between. TCRdb processed the RT-PCR reads anew with MiXCR; each CDR3 protein has one entry. This sample has 650,000 to 850,000 distinct CDR3 sequences, with approximately 15% found just once. The chain joins TRBV6-2 or TRBV6-3 to TRBJ1-6; a possible D gene is TRBD1 (6 bases). The material sequenced was PBMCs from blood, taken about 14 days before vaccination. The clonotype originates from a man aged 45-65 years who received an inactivated influenza vaccine. CDR3 protein: CASSKLQGRFSPLHF. CDR3 sequence (DNA): TGTGCCAGCAGTAAACTACAGGGAAGATTTTCACCCCTCCACTTT.